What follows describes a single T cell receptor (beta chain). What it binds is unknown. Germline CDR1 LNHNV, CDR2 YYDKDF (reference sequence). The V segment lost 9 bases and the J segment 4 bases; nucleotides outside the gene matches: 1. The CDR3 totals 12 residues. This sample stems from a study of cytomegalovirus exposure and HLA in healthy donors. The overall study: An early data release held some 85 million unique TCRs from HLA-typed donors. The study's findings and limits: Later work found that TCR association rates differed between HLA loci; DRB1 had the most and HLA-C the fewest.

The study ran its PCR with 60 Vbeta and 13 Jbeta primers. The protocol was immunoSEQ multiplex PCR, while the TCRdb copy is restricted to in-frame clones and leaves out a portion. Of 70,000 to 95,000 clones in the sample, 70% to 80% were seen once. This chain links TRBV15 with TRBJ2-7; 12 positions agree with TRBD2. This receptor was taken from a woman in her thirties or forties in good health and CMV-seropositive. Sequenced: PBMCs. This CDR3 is CATGLAGYEQYF. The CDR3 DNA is TGTGCCACAGGACTAGCGGGATACGAGCAGTACTTC. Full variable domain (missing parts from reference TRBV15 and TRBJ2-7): DAMVIQNPRYQVTQFGKPVTLSCSQTLNHNVMYWYQQKSSQAPKLLFHYYDKDFNNEADTPDNFQSRRPNTSFCFLDIRSPGLGDTAMYLCATGLAGYEQYFGPGTRLTVT.